The source of this T cell receptor beta chain is a study of T-cell reconstitution after alpha-beta-depleted transplantation in children. Study-wide points: Recipient T cells and thymic progenitors that survived gave rise to the high TCRbeta diversity observed at day 60 in some patients.

Trimming cost V 4 bases and J 0 bases, with 10 bases left between them. Germline V gene sequence: CDR1 SQVTM, CDR2 ANQGSEA. The CDR3 contains 14 residues. This clonotype came up a few times. Its antigen is as yet unknown. Unique molecular identifiers were incorporated when the TCRbeta library was constructed. TCRdb passed the PCR reads through MiXCR, listing each CDR3 protein once. The sample lists roughly 98,000 distinct CDR3 sequences, roughly a sixth occurring once. The TCR sequence derives from a male patient aged 2-15 years who had a stem cell transplant for acute lymphoblastic leukemia, so the T cells may come from the graft donor. The genes are TRBV29-1 and TRBJ2-1; D is possibly TRBD2 (5 bases). Specimen: PBMCs, mostly from graft donor cells, collected 180 days after TCRalphabeta/CD19-depleted stem cell transplant. The CDR3: CSVAGKNSYNEQFF. As DNA, the CDR3 is TGCAGCGTTGCGGGAAAGAACTCCTACAATGAGCAGTTCTTC.